This passage covers 32 T cell receptor beta chains from one sample sequenced in a study of control samples from healthy donors and cancer patients (dated by TCRdb to about 2020). The library was made by the immunoSEQ multiplex PCR assay. TCRdb provides this immuneACCESS table in a form limited to in-frame rearrangements. Some clones are lacking; in checked studies, under half of them reflect an unresolved V gene, and why the rest are absent is not known. Counted in this sample were roughly 80,000 clones; 85% to 90% of them appeared once. The ten top clones hold 1.9% of the sample. What was sequenced was PBMCs. The source of these receptors is a woman in her fifties or sixties with head and neck cancer.

The chain joins TRBV5-1 to TRBJ1-1; D is undetermined. Trimming cost V 4 bases and J 5 bases, with 15 bases left between them. The germline CDR1 and CDR2 sequences are SGHRS and YFSETQ. CDR3 length: 14 residues. The CDR3 DNA reads TGCGCCAGCAGCCGATACAGAGGAAATACTGAAGCTTTCTTT. Its protein product is CASSRYRGNTEAFF.

The CDR3 loop is CAIKGANDGDTQYF. CDR3 DNA sequence: TGTGCCATCAAAGGGGCCAACGATGGAGATACGCAGTATTTT. This rearrangement joins TRBV10-3 to TRBJ2-3, with D possibly matching TRBD1 (5 bases). There are 14 residues in the CDR3. In germline, CDR1 is ENHRY, CDR2 SYGVKD. Trimming took off 7 bases at V and 5 bases at J, with 16 bases between the two ends.

This rearrangement joins TRBV28 to TRBJ2-7, with D maybe TRBD2 (5 bases). V was clipped by 2 bases and J by 2 bases, with 10 bases between them. This CDR3 has 14 residues. CDR1 and CDR2 (germline): MDHEN, SYDVKM. The chain's CDR3 is CASSLVGLAYEQYF. The CDR3 DNA sequence: TGTGCCAGCAGTTTAGTAGGACTTGCCTACGAGCAGTACTTC.

The V call is TRBV9, the J call TRBJ2-7; D gene ambiguous. The CDR3 sequence is 14 residues long. From germline, CDR1 is SGDLS and CDR2 YYNGEE. V was trimmed by 0 bases and J by 7 bases, leaving 14 bases between them. DNA of the CDR3: TGTGCCAGCAGCGTAGCTGCATGGTGGGATGAGCAGTACTTC. It yields the protein CASSVAAWWDEQYF.

This rearrangement joins TRBV5-1 to TRBJ1-2; 10 bases align to TRBD1. The V gene end was trimmed by 8 bases and the J gene end by 2 bases; junction bases not matched to a gene: 15. The CDR3 covers 17 residues. Germline V CDR1 and CDR2: SGHRS, YFSETQ. The CDR3 bases are TGCGCCAGTTTCCCAATGCCCCGGGACAGGGGAAACTATGGCTACACCTTC. Amino acid sequence: CASFPMPRDRGNYGYTF.

This clone was observed a single time. This chain links TRBV11-2 with TRBJ2-1, with 13 bases identical to TRBD2. There are 15 residues in the CDR3. Germline CDR1 is SGHAT and CDR2 is FQNNGV. J gave up 8 bases and V 8 bases, and 9 bases lay outside the gene matches. The CDR3 loop reads CASLEGTSGIHEQFF. The CDR3 DNA follows: TGTGCCAGCCTCGAAGGGACTAGCGGGATCCATGAGCAGTTCTTC. Full variable domain (outside the CDR3, taken from reference TRBV11-2 and TRBJ2-1): EAGVAQSPRYKIIEKRQSVAFWCNPISGHATLYWYQQILGQGPKLLIQFQNNGVVDDSQLPKDRFSAERLKGVDSTLKIQPAKLEDSAVYLCASLEGTSGIHEQFFGPGTRLTVL.

This chain uses TRBV6-5 with TRBJ1-4, with a tentative D call TRBD1 (6 bases). The CDR3 consists of 14 residues. V lost 8 bases, J lost 7 bases, and 17 bases lay in between. Germline CDR1 MNHEY, CDR2 SVGAGI. CDR3 nucleotides: TGTGCCAGCCTCTCGACAGGAGCATCTGAAAAACTGTTTTTT. It encodes CASLSTGASEKLFF.

The V and J genes are TRBV3-1 (or the pseudogene TRBV3-2) and TRBJ1-2; D may be TRBD1 (5 bases). In germline, CDR1 is LGHDT, CDR2 YNNKEL (reference sequence). V lost 4 bases and J lost 7, with 22 bases in between. CDR3 length: 16 residues. The CDR3 protein is CASSRGNPGLSSGYTF. CDR3 coding DNA: TGTGCCAGCAGCCGCGGTAACCCGGGACTAAGCTCTGGCTACACCTTC.

This rearrangement joins TRBV5-1 to TRBJ2-2; TRBD2 matches at 9 bases. This CDR3 spans 17 amino acids. CDR1 and CDR2 from the germline V gene are SGHRS and YFSETQ. Germline trimming cut 6 bases from V and 4 bases from J; bases unmatched to any gene: 13. CDR3 sequence (DNA): TGCGCCAGCAAACTTCTTGCGGGAGGGAGTAGCACCGGGGAGCTGTTTTTT. Amino acid sequence: CASKLLAGGSSTGELFF.

The chain has TRBV1 and TRBJ2-7; the DNA was not used to check the table's D call, TRBD2. TRBV1 is marked as a pseudogene. The CDR3 loop spans 17 amino acids. CDR3 bases: TGCACCAGCAGCCAAGCCCCGGGAGGGTCCCCCTTTGGGGAGCAGTACTTC. This encodes CTSSQAPGGSPFGEQYF.

The chain combines TRBV19 with TRBJ2-1; D gene unclear. CDR1 is LNHDA, CDR2 SQIVND, per germline (reference sequence). The CDR3 spans 11 residues. The germline V and J ends were trimmed by 6 bases and 4 bases, with 4 bases remaining between them. The CDR3 is CASRGYNEQFF. Here the CDR3 DNA reads TGTGCCAGTAGAGGATACAATGAGCAGTTCTTC.

V gene TRBV18 combines with J gene TRBJ2-7, with D unclear. Trimming removed 2 bases at V and 2 bases at J, with 7 bases between. Germline V CDR1 and CDR2: KGHSH, LQKENI. The length of the CDR3 is 13 residues. CDR3: CASSPEQTYEQYF. The DNA for the CDR3 is TGTGCCAGCTCACCAGAACAGACCTACGAGCAGTACTTC.

This clone was counted a single time. The chain has TRBV2 and TRBJ2-7; tentatively, D is TRBD2 (6 bases). V was shortened by 4 bases and J by 1 base, with 11 bases between the two germline ends. Germline CDR1 and CDR2: SNHLY and FYNNEI. This CDR3 is 14 amino acids long. This chain's CDR3 is CASSVGGSSYEQYF. CDR3 nucleotides: TGTGCCAGCAGTGTGGGGGGTTCGTCCTACGAGCAGTACTTC.

This chain's CDR3 is CSVVGWDPPSTDTQYF. The CDR3 DNA reads as TGCAGCGTTGTAGGGTGGGACCCCCCCAGTACAGATACGCAGTATTTT. The chain recombines TRBV29-1 with TRBJ2-3; D could derive from TRBD1 or TRBD2 (5 bases each). Germline values: CDR1 SQVTM, CDR2 ANQGSEA. The CDR3 is made up of 16 amino acids. V lost 4 bases and J 3 bases, leaving 20 bases between the germline ends.

The V and J genes are TRBV19 and TRBJ2-1; TRBD1 aligns across 7 bases. CDR1 and CDR2 from the germline V gene are LNHDA and SQIVND (reference sequence). J was trimmed by 9 bases and V by 0 bases; bases with no gene match: 14. The CDR3 covers 17 residues. CDR3 bases: TGTGCCAGTAGTATAGAACCCGTCGGACAGGCGTGGGGTGAGCAGTTCTTC. This translates into CASSIEPVGQAWGEQFF.

This chain uses TRBV28 with TRBJ2-3; 9 nucleotides match TRBD1. With 5 bases clipped from V and 0 bases from J, the junction kept 3 bases outside the gene matches. This CDR3 has 15 amino acids. Germline assignment: CDR1 MDHEN and CDR2 SYDVKM. DNA of the CDR3: TGTGCCAGCAGTCCCGGGACAGGGAGCACAGATACGCAGTATTTT. Translated, it gives CASSPGTGSTDTQYF.

The chain links TRBV7-9 to TRBJ2-1; 9 bases agree with TRBD2. The CDR3 extends over 16 amino acids. Germline loops: CDR1 SEHNR, CDR2 FQNEAQ (reference sequence). V shed 4 bases and J 4 bases; nucleotides not matched to a gene: 8. CDR3 coding DNA: TGTGCCAGCAGCTCCAGAGGCCTAGCGGGGTACAATGAGCAGTTCTTC. This codes for CASSSRGLAGYNEQFF.

The chain is built from TRBV19 and TRBJ2-1, with D possibly matching TRBD2 (6 bases). Trimming took off 7 bases at V and 9 bases at J, with 10 bases between the two ends. This CDR3 comprises 11 residues. In germline, CDR1 is LNHDA, CDR2 SQIVND (reference sequence). CDR3 in amino acids: CASNGAGEQFF. The CDR3 coding sequence is TGTGCCAGTAATGGAGCGGGTGAGCAGTTCTTC.

This chain joins TRBV5-4 and TRBJ2-1, with D hard to call. The CDR3 runs 11 residues. Trimming left V 4 bases short and J 4 bases short, with 3 bases between. The germline V gene encodes CDR1 SGHNT and CDR2 YYREEE (reference sequence). The CDR3 here is CASSTYNEQFF. In DNA, the CDR3 is TGTGCCAGCAGCACATACAATGAGCAGTTCTTC.

The genes are TRBV24-1 and TRBJ2-6; 8 nucleotides align to TRBD1. Germline CDR1 and CDR2: KGHDR and SFDVKD. The CDR3 consists of 19 residues. V trimming: 4 bases; J trimming: 0 bases; junction bases outside the gene matches: 10. The CDR3 DNA sequence: TGTGCCACCAGTGACACAATCGGGACAGGTCGCTCTGGGGCCAACGTCCTGACTTTC. Translation: CATSDTIGTGRSGANVLTF.

The chain uses TRBV11-2 and TRBJ2-1; the match to TRBD2 covers 14 bases. V was clipped by 2 bases and J by 4 bases; unmatched bases: 7. Germline V gives CDR1 SGHAT, CDR2 FQNNGV. The CDR3 is 18 amino acids. The CDR3 loop is CASSLSGLAGGAYNEQFF. The CDR3 region has the DNA TGTGCCAGCAGCTTAAGTGGACTAGCGGGAGGAGCATACAATGAGCAGTTCTTC.

The gene calls are TRBV21-1 and TRBJ2-3; no check of the table's D call, TRBD2, against the DNA was made. TRBV21-1 is listed as a pseudogene. The CDR3 contains 17 residues. CDR3 sequence (DNA): TGTGCCAGCAGCCCACGACGGGCTAGCGGGAACACAGATACGCAGTATTTT. Amino acids: CASSPRRASGNTDTQYF.

The CDR3 DNA sequence: TGTGCCAGCAGTTTAAGTCAGGGGGCGGCTTTCTTT. This codes for CASSLSQGAAFF. This chain links TRBV12-3 or TRBV12-4 with TRBJ1-1; TRBD1 aligns across 8 bases. Losses at the gene ends were 2 bases for V and 11 bases for J; bases not matched to a gene: 4. The CDR3 consists of 12 residues.

This CDR3 is CASRPLGTTPFTEAFF. CDR3 nucleotides: TGTGCCAGCAGACCCCTCGGGACAACCCCGTTCACTGAAGCTTTCTTT. The chain combines TRBV28 with TRBJ1-1, with a tentative D call TRBD1 (6 bases). The V end was cut by 6 bases, the J end by 4 bases, with 21 bases between. The CDR3 runs to 16 residues. Germline-derived CDR1 and CDR2 are MDHEN and SYDVKM.

V and J are TRBV19 and TRBJ1-1; no reliable D call. Trimming took off 0 bases at V and 4 bases at J, with 6 bases between the two ends. This CDR3 is 13 amino acids long. Germline-derived CDR1 and CDR2 are LNHDA and SQIVND (reference sequence). CDR3 protein: CASSIEGSTEAFF. CDR3 nucleotides: TGTGCCAGTAGTATAGAAGGGTCCACTGAAGCTTTCTTT.

The chain joins TRBV6-5 to TRBJ1-3; no reliable D call. The germline V and J ends were trimmed by 8 bases and 4 bases, with 15 bases remaining between them. The CDR3 spans 14 residues. The germline CDR1 and CDR2 sequences are MNHEY and SVGAGI. The CDR3 protein is CASLRVVEGNTIYF. The DNA for the CDR3 is TGTGCCAGCCTGAGGGTTGTGGAAGGAAACACCATATATTTT.

This sequence joins TRBV2 and TRBJ2-1; D is possibly TRBD2 (6 bases). The CDR3 runs to 12 residues. The germline V gene has CDR1 SNHLY and CDR2 FYNNEI. V was cut by 7 bases and J by 11 bases, with 15 bases left in between. The CDR3, as DNA: TGTGCCAGCAACCCGGAGGGGACCAAGCAGTTCTTC. This sequence encodes CASNPEGTKQFF.

V gene TRBV7-2 combines with J gene TRBJ2-2; D call uncertain. The V end was cut by 7 bases, the J end by 0 bases, with 18 bases between. Per the germline V gene, CDR1 is SGHTA and CDR2 is FQGNSA. CDR3 length: 17 amino acids. CDR3 residues: CASIPGMRPANTGELFF. CDR3 bases: TGTGCCAGCATCCCCGGCATGAGGCCAGCGAACACCGGGGAGCTGTTTTTT. Together with reference TRBV7-2 and TRBJ2-2, the CDR3 gives the full variable domain: GAGVSQSPSNKVTEKGKDVELRCDPISGHTALYWYRQSLGQGLEFLIYFQGNSAPDKSGLPSDRFSAERTGGSVSTLTIQRTQQEDSAVYLCASIPGMRPANTGELFFGEGSRLTVL.

V and J are TRBV7-2 and TRBJ2-1; 14 nucleotides line up with TRBD2. The junction had 15 bases not matched to a gene; V was cut back by 6 bases and J by 8 bases. The CDR3 length is 18 residues. CDR1 is SGHTA, CDR2 FQGNSA, per germline. This CDR3 reads CASSRQGTSGSFTHEQFF. The CDR3 DNA reads TGTGCCAGCAGTCGACAGGGGACTAGCGGGAGTTTTACCCATGAGCAGTTCTTC.

J is TRBJ2-2 and V is TRBV12-3 or TRBV12-4; no firm D call. The CDR3 length is 13 residues. The germline V and J ends were trimmed by 7 bases and 4 bases, with 10 bases remaining between them. DNA of the CDR3: TGTGCCAGCACTTCAGGATCCACCGGGGAGCTGTTTTTT. It codes for CASTSGSTGELFF.

V is TRBV20-1 and J is TRBJ2-3, with D possibly being TRBD2 (5 bases). V was cut by 3 bases and J by 6 bases, with 22 bases left in between. Germline values: CDR1 DFQATT, CDR2 SNEGSKA (reference sequence). This CDR3 region has 16 residues. The CDR3 protein is CSASGFNSYTGDTQYF. The CDR3 DNA reads as TGCAGTGCTAGTGGGTTCAACTCCTATACGGGGGATACGCAGTATTTT.

The chain employs TRBV6-1 and TRBJ2-3; 14 bases are a match to TRBD2. The CDR3 runs 17 residues. V dropped 3 bases and J dropped 5; count of bases not matched to a gene: 7. CDR1 and CDR2 (germline): MNHNS, SASEGT. The CDR3 DNA sequence: TGTGCCAGCAGTGATTGGGGACTAGCGGGAGAGGGAGATACGCAGTATTTT. Residues: CASSDWGLAGEGDTQYF.